This T cell receptor beta chain was identified during a study of T cell responses to AZD1222 COVID-19 vaccine. CDR3 length equals 13 residues. V lost 3 bases and J lost 7, with 12 bases in between. Germline values: CDR1 SGHTA, CDR2 FQGNSA. The table came from immunoSEQ multiplex PCR; TCRdb's copy has only in-frame clones and leaves some out. Among around 140,000 clones listed, 90% were seen once. This receptor was taken from an adult in good health. The J gene is TRBJ2-5, the V gene TRBV7-2, with a weak D call TRBD2 (5 bases). The sequencing here drew on peripheral blood, taken on day 0 of AZD1222 vaccination. CDR3 amino acids: CASSFDGVGTQYF. In nucleotides, the CDR3 is TGTGCCAGCAGCTTTGACGGGGTAGGGACCCAGTACTTC.